This T cell receptor beta chain was documented in a study of blood T cell repertoires in COVID-19 (dated by TCRdb to 2020 to 2021). For the wider study: Samples from collaborators originated in the United States, Italy and Spain and spanned both the acute and convalescent phases of COVID-19. A freely available public database, intended as a resource for researchers studying the immune response to SARS-CoV-2, is where the repertoires were released. The sample metadata nearly always contained a de-identified subject ID, COVID-19 status, age in years and sex. The samples were drawn from the first 160 participants of the ongoing ImmuneRACE study and from roughly 1,300 subjects provided by 6 global collaborators. Subjects who had been exposed to COVID-19, were actively infected with it, or had recovered from it provided the deeply sampled blood TCRbeta repertoires that made up the dataset. The prospective study material was composed of cDNA or gDNA derived from T cells, B-cell-depleted T cells, or PBMCs. Where available, HLA class I and class II types were taken from metadata supplied by the sample provider and were not determined by assay-based typing.

A note on this clone: Its binding antigen is unknown. No quality values exist for individual bases; no much larger clone is one base distant.

Germline trimming: 0 bases from V, 5 bases from J; junction bases outside gene matches: 1. The CDR3, from cysteine to phenylalanine, totals 15 residues. CDR3 DNA only is kept here, 45 bases in frame from base 1. Reading the germline V gene gives CDR1 SGHVS and CDR2 FNYEAQ. The collaborating institutions used their own protocols to collect whole blood in K2EDTA tubes. For TCRbeta analysis, collaborators shipped samples in one of three forms: frozen whole blood, isolated PBMCs, or DNA extracted from either of those sample types. Overall study outcomes, separate from this receptor: Clinical and demographic metadata were provided uncurated, with the amount varying by source and participant.

TCRbeta CDR3 regions were amplified from genomic DNA using the immunoSEQ Assay, a bias-controlled multiplex PCR. The study's processing was this. The number of nucleated cells in each sample was estimated from the amplification of reference gene primers within the assay. To quantify the absolute abundance of each unique TCRbeta CDR3 rearrangement, sequence reads were collapsed and filtered. For each sample, productive Simpson clonality was calculated as the square root of Simpson's diversity index across productive rearrangements. TCRdb retrieved this table from immuneACCESS and kept in-frame rearrangements only. Not all clones are present; in checked studies, unresolved V genes account for under half, and no reason is known for the remainder. From that table come the V and J calls and clone size; the DNA was used to work out D and trimming. The sample has 150,000 to 200,000 clones on record, around 82% of them singletons. The ten largest make up more than 9.5% of the sample.

The receptor chain draws on TRBV7-6 and TRBJ2-1, and TRBD2 matches 10 of the central bases. This TCR came from a man aged 60 to 69 with active or convalescent COVID-19. Specimen: peripheral blood. This receptor carries the CDR3 CASSLALAGNNEQFF. The DNA sequence follows: TGTGCCAGCAGCTTAGCACTAGCGGGAAACAATGAGCAGTTCTTC.